What follows describes a single T cell receptor (beta chain). Its antigen is not yet known. No base quality values were provided; no much bigger clone lies one nucleotide off. The method behind the library was 5' RACE. The listed sequencing device is Illumina HiSeq 2000. A universal primer binding site was introduced by template switching, and a unique molecular identifier was present in the final cDNA, enabling accurate counting of TCR cDNA molecules. First-strand cDNA for TCR alpha and beta chains was synthesized from specific primers in the conserved constant-segment region. Each cDNA library was double barcoded, with a SMART-Mk sample barcode plus Illumina barcodes, to control for contamination. Two successive PCR steps introduced TruSeq adapter sequences along with Illumina sample barcodes. The TCR alpha and beta cDNA libraries were sequenced on the Illumina HiSeq platform using custom primers. In the authors' own workflow: MiGEC was used to process raw reads and extract unique molecular identifiers, and MiXCR was used to find CDR3 positions. For each individual, recombination models were inferred using an EM algorithm with the repgenHMM and IGoR tools. Shared clonotypes were analyzed with the tcR package in R, and sharing was normalized by the product of cloneset sizes. To study raw recombination without the effects of thymic and clonal selection, out-of-frame nonproductive sequences were analyzed. TCRdb reworked the public reads: Q25 trimming with fastp, MiXCR clone assembly, productive beta chains retained. Each CDR3 protein appears once, grouped with its most common genes and DNA. TCRdb assigned the V and J calls; the authors' analysis was not used. This sample gives around 220,000 distinct CDR3 sequences in total; approximately 10% of them show up just once. The ten largest clones represent more than 8.5% of the sample.

The germline V end is reduced by 6 bases and the J end by 0 bases; junction bases left unmatched: 4. According to the germline V gene, CDR1 reads MNHEY and CDR2 reads SVGEGT. The CDR3 runs 15 amino acids, cysteine and phenylalanine included. The sequence is cut down to CDR3 DNA, 45 bases in frame from base 1. All donors were healthy Caucasians. Miltenyi CD45RO+ enrichment and human naive T-cell isolation kits were used to isolate memory (CD45RO+) and naive T cells from PBMC. This sample was included in a study of identical twins (TCRdb year 2016). In the study overall: To test whether fetal clonotypes persist, this study deep-sequenced TCR alpha and beta repertoires from monozygotic twins, from unrelated adults of various ages, and from cord blood. Replicate twin experiments were performed at different times using different library preparation protocols to rule out contamination.

What the work shows at the level of the full study, not this receptor alone: A weaker excess of twin sharing was found in beta out-of-frame sequences because the signal-to-noise ratio was lowered by fewer shared sequences. Conclusions relied on cross-sectional statistical analysis, since the same donors could not be followed over many years. Invariant T cells such as MAIT and iNKT could partly confound zero-insertion analyses, although diverse VJ usage argued against such confounding for most clonotypes. Compared with coincidental sharing between unrelated individuals, out-of-frame TCR alpha sequences shared between twins had an excess of sequences with low generation probability. Abundant cord blood beta clonotypes carried fewer insertions; young adult naive repertoires showed a weaker similar trend, while memory repertoires showed none. In monozygotic twins, out-of-frame TCR alpha sharing was systematically underestimated by recombination models, although the models agreed with sharing between unrelated individuals.

The chain links TRBV6-2 or TRBV6-3 with TRBJ2-4; 8 of the junction bases match TRBD2. This clonotype was obtained from a man between 45 and 60 years old in good health. The sequenced sample was memory T cells sorted from blood. The meaning of the sample's cell subset or site label: CD45RO+ enriched T cells. In nucleotides, the sequence is TGTGCCAGCAGGCTAGCGGGTTTAGCCAAAAACATTCAGTACTTC. It is translated as CASRLAGLAKNIQYF.